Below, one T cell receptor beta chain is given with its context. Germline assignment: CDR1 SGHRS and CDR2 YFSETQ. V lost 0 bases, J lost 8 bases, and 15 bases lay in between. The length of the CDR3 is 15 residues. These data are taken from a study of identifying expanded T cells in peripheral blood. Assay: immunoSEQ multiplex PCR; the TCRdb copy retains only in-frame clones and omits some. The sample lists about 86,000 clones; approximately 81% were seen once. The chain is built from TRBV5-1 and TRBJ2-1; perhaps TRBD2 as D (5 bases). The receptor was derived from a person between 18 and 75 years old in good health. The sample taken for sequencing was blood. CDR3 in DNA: TGCGCCAGCAGCTTGGCCAAGGCGGAGAGGGATGAGCAGTTCTTC. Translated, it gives CASSLAKAERDEQFF.